The text below deals with one T cell receptor beta chain. Its specific antigen is unknown. No much larger clone is present one base from it, and per-base qualities are unavailable. The data belong to a study of regulatory T cells in long-lasting Graves disease (dated by TCRdb to the early 2020s). Notes on the research overall: Persistent Graves' disease meant more than 5 years of antithyroid drug treatment with TSH receptor autoantibodies that stayed positive. This study used TCR sequencing and RNA sequencing of peripheral blood to compare persistent Graves' disease patients against newly diagnosed Graves' disease patients. The study was conducted in China and was registered as a clinical trial. A total of about 35 samples underwent TCR sequencing, from roughly 13 patients with persistent Graves' disease and some 20 patients with newly diagnosed Graves' disease. Persistent Graves' disease patients in the clinical cohort had taken antithyroid drugs for 9.5 to 13 years on average.

The time point tag for this specimen amounts to: persistent/refractory GD, antithyroid drugs over 5 years with positive TRAb. For both TCR sequencing and RNA sequencing, RNA was extracted from PBMCs using TRIzol. The diagnosis of Graves' disease was made according to American Thyroid Association guidelines. Recruitment of patients was carried out at an endocrinology department in Xi'an, China. Each patient gave 7 to 9.5 milliliters of peripheral blood, collected in an EDTA anticoagulant tube. PBMCs were isolated by Ficoll Paque Plus density gradient separation without further T cell sorting. RNA quality was checked with an Agilent 2100 Bioanalyzer and agarose gel, and concentration with a NanoDrop 2000. The CDR3 starts with the cysteine, ends with the phenylalanine, and has 15 residues. Only the CDR3 portion is preserved as DNA: 45 bases, with reading frame beginning at the first base. In the germline V gene, CDR1 corresponds to ENHRY and CDR2 to SYGVKD. The V end gives up 2 bases and the J end 8 bases, leaving 7 bases in the junction not matched to a gene.

Library generation was performed with multiplex PCR. TCRdb shows the sequencer as Illumina HiSeq 4000. To build TCR beta libraries, CDR3 regions were amplified by Arm-PCR using iRepertoire HTBI primers. Before sequencing, the PCR products went through gel purification. As for the original processing: A total of 62 TRBV and 14 TRBJ segments were identified across samples and were used for gene usage analysis of CDR3 amino acid clonotypes. Filtered high-quality paired reads were merged into contigs using COPE and FqMerger. BLAST was used to align contigs to IMGT TRBV, TRBD and TRBJ reference genes, and CDR3 was defined according to IMGT. Highly expanded clones were defined as clonotypes with a frequency above 0.1%. Shannon entropy was used to measure repertoire diversity, and the Gini coefficient was used to measure V-J evenness. Clonotypes shared by more than one individual were considered public. The public reads were reanalyzed by TCRdb: fastp trimming at Q25, MiXCR alignment, in-frame beta chains only. When rows share a CDR3 protein, they turn into one entry using the most common DNA and genes. It is TCRdb's table, rather than the study itself, that gives the V and J calls and clone size. The sample data list 400,000 to 500,000 distinct CDR3 sequences, and roughly 23% of these were observed just once. The ten biggest clones cover 10% to 15% of the sample.

What the work shows at the level of the full study, not this receptor alone: Persistent patients shared more public clonotypes among themselves (around 2,500) than newly diagnosed patients did (about 970). Persistent Graves' disease patients showed lower TCR Shannon entropy and fewer highly expanded clones than newly diagnosed patients, suggesting clonal expansion. The study examined only peripheral blood because the primary lesion, thyroid tissue, could not be accessed. Sequencing and analysis were restricted to the TCR beta chain. Persistent disease showed preferential use of TRBV28, TRBJ1-2 and TRBJ2-5, whereas newly diagnosed disease favored TRBV20-1 and TRBJ2-1. As a limitation, the authors acknowledged that the small sample size may reduce accuracy.

This sequence was found in a female donor with Graves disease. The chain couples TRBV10-3 to TRBJ1-4, and TRBD1 matches 8 of the central bases. The specimen was peripheral blood mononuclear cells (PBMCs), collected when the disease was refractory, from a patient treated with antithyroid drugs. The DNA sequence reads TGTGCCATCAGTGAGGACAGGGGCTTTGGGGAAAAACTGTTTTTT. This is translated as CAISEDRGFGEKLFF.